The entry below gives a single T cell receptor beta chain sequence along with its context. Its cognate antigen has yet to be identified. Base qualities are not recorded, but no much larger clone differs from it by a single base. These data originate in a study of blood T cell repertoires in COVID-19 (dated by TCRdb to 2020 to 2021). With regard to the full study: Samples from collaborators originated in the United States, Italy and Spain and spanned both the acute and convalescent phases of COVID-19. The material from the prospective study consisted of cDNA or gDNA derived from T cells, B-cell-depleted T cells, or PBMCs. Subjects who had been exposed to COVID-19, were actively infected with it, or had recovered from it provided the deeply sampled blood TCRbeta repertoires that made up the dataset. The repertoires were made available in a free public database intended to serve as a resource for research on the immune response to SARS-CoV-2. The samples were drawn from the first 160 participants of the ongoing ImmuneRACE study and from some 1,300 subjects provided by 6 global collaborators. Nearly every sample came with metadata listing a de-identified subject ID, COVID-19 status, age in years and sex. HLA class I and class II types, where available, came from metadata supplied by the sample provider rather than from assay-based typing. General study outcomes and caveats: The quantity of clinical and demographic metadata differed by source and by participant and was supplied without curation.

One collaborating source in Seattle enrolled patients while the patients were actively infected and followed the patients over time throughout the course of disease. Collaborating institutions collected whole blood in K2EDTA tubes following their own protocols. For TCRbeta analysis, collaborator samples were shipped as frozen whole blood, as isolated PBMCs, or as DNA extracted from either sample type. TCRbeta CDR3 regions were amplified from genomic DNA using the immunoSEQ Assay, a bias-controlled multiplex PCR. The source study handled its data this way. Within the assay, amplification of reference gene primers was used to estimate how many nucleated cells each sample contained. Sequence reads were collapsed and filtered to measure the absolute abundance of every unique TCRbeta CDR3 rearrangement. Productive Simpson clonality was computed per sample as the square root of Simpson's diversity index over productive rearrangements. The immuneACCESS repertoire file appears here via TCRdb, limited to in-frame rearrangements. These files lack a portion of the clones; in checked studies, under half of the deficit traces to unresolved V genes, and the cause of the others is not known. The V and J calls and the clone size are those of that table, but D and trimming were determined from the DNA. Counted in this sample were 70,000 to 95,000 clones; 80% to 90% of them appeared once. The leading ten clones occupy 2.7% of the sample.

Specimen: peripheral blood. The receptor was isolated from a man in his forties or fifties with COVID-19, enrolled during active disease.

The CDR3 amino acid sequence is: CASSLAGGYGYTF. The DNA reads TGTGCCAGCAGCTTGGCAGGGGGCTATGGCTACACCTTC. The chain couples TRBV5-4 to TRBJ1-2, with 7 bases matching TRBD1. From the cysteine up to the phenylalanine, the CDR3 has a length of 13 residues. Only the CDR3 portion is preserved as DNA: 39 bases, with reading frame beginning at the first base. As encoded in the germline V gene (reference sequence), CDR1 is SGHNT while CDR2 is YYREEE. The V end gives up 0 bases and the J end 4 bases, leaving 0 bases in the junction not matched to a gene.